There are many counts of the clone carrying this T cell receptor (beta chain). Its antigen remains unidentified. TCRdb re-derived calls from the reads in MiXCR, one entry per CDR3 protein. The sample holds hundreds of thousands of distinct CDR3 sequences, 35% to 40% seen once. This CDR3 region has 14 residues. Trimming left V 5 bases short and J 4 bases short, with 9 bases between. The germline gives CDR1 SGHTA, CDR2 FQGNSA. The data were taken from a study of T cell repertoires in cytomegalovirus infection. Study information: Based on public TCR beta signatures, there were indications of CMV infection and of a matching HLA type.

Study-level findings and limits: Dominant in the ex vivo response were TCR beta clonotypes restricted by HLA-C and specific for CMV. Carriers of CMV and the relevant HLA type were discriminated by public TCR beta frequency.

Sequencing was performed on PBMCs. The V and J genes are TRBV7-2 and TRBJ2-6; D gene uncertain. This clonotype originated in a human donor in good health (CMV status not recorded). Some clones in this sample may be carry-over from other donors' samples. CDR3: CASSPSLGANVLTF. CDR3 bases: TGTGCCAGCAGCCCCTCTTTGGGGGCCAACGTCCTGACTTTC.